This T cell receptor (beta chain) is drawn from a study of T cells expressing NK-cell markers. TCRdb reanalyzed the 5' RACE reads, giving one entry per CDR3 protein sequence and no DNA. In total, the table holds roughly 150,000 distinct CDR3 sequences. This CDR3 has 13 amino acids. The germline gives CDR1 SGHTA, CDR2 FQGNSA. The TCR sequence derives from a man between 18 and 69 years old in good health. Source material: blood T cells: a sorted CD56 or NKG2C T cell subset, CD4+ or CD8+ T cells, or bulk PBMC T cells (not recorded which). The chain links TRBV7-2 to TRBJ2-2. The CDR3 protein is CASSLAGPGELFF.